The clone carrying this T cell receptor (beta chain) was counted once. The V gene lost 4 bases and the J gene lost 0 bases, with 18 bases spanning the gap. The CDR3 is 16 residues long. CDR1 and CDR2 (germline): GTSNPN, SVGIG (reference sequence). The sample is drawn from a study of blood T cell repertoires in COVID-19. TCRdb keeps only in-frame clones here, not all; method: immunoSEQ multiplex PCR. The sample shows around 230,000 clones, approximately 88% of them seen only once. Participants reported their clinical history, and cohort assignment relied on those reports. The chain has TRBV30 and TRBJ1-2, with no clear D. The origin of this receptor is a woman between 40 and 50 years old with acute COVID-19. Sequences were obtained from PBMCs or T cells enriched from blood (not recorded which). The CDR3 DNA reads TGTGCCTGGACCAATCCCACCGGGAAAGCTAACTATGGCTACACCTTC. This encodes CAWTNPTGKANYGYTF.